This entry lists 12 T cell receptor beta chains sequenced from one sample in a study of shared T cell receptors in the human thymus (TCRdb year 2021). The library was obtained by the immunoSEQ multiplex PCR assay. Drawn from immuneACCESS, this table holds only the in-frame rearrangements with V and J called that TCRdb kept. Clones are partly lost; checked studies trace under half to an unresolved V gene and leave the rest unexplained. The table for this sample lists roughly 560,000 clones; approximately 80% of them were counted only once. The ten largest clones capture more than 0.01% of the sample. These data were also reused for a study on human thymus T cells.

Sequenced sample: thymocytes. The receptors derive from a boy in the first two years of life with a congenital heart defect. Donor details come from another sample of the same person, matched by shared clones.

V usage is TRBV15 and J usage is TRBJ2-3; D is possibly TRBD2 (6 bases). The CDR3 sequence is 16 residues long. Germline assignment: CDR1 LNHNV and CDR2 YYDKDF (reference sequence). V was shortened by 4 bases and J by 3 bases, with 17 bases between the two germline ends. The CDR3: CATSTRDSKSTDTQYF. The CDR3 nucleotides read TGTGCCACCAGCACTCGGGACTCCAAGAGTACAGATACGCAGTATTTT.

This sequence joins TRBV27 and TRBJ2-7, with D possibly being TRBD2 (6 bases). The CDR3 sequence is 14 residues long. CDR1 is MNHEY and CDR2 is SMNVEV in the germline V gene (reference sequence). V was pared by 2 bases and J by 0 bases, with 8 bases between. As DNA, the CDR3 is TGTGCCAGCAGTTTAAGGGAGGACTCCTACGAGCAGTACTTC. Amino acid sequence: CASSLREDSYEQYF.

This chain uses TRBV5-1 with TRBJ1-5; tentative D call: TRBD1 (5 bases). V was clipped by 4 bases and J by 4 bases, with 9 bases between them. Germline CDR1 SGHRS, CDR2 YFSETQ. This CDR3 has 13 residues. The CDR3 region has the DNA TGCGCCAGCAGCGCCGACAGTAATCAGCCCCAGCATTTT. This encodes CASSADSNQPQHF.

This rearrangement joins TRBV7-8 to TRBJ1-1; unclear D gene. CDR3 size: 11 residues. Germline CDR1 is SGHVS and CDR2 is FQNEAQ. With 1 base removed from V and 11 bases from J, the gap between germline ends came to 8 bases. The DNA of the CDR3 is TGTGCCAGCAGCTTAGGAGGCCTGGCTTTCTTT. It translates to CASSLGGLAFF.

The chain recombines TRBV10-3 with TRBJ1-2; D unclear. In germline, CDR1 is ENHRY, CDR2 SYGVKD. The CDR3 is 13 residues long. The V gene lost 4 bases and the J gene lost 6 bases, with 12 bases spanning the gap. The CDR3 is CAISVRTDHGYTF. For the CDR3, the DNA is TGTGCCATCAGTGTTAGGACTGACCATGGCTACACCTTC.

V and J are TRBV25-1 and TRBJ2-5; 11 bases map to TRBD2. Germline CDR1 is MGHDK and CDR2 is SYGVNS. The CDR3 is 16 residues long. J lost 5 bases, V lost 8 bases, and 13 bases had no gene match. The CDR3 spells CASGIHSGGAGETQYF. The DNA for the CDR3 is TGTGCCAGCGGGATCCATAGCGGGGGGGCAGGGGAGACCCAGTACTTC.

The chain joins TRBV7-9 to TRBJ1-3; 7 bases match TRBD1. This CDR3 is built from 17 residues. CDR1 and CDR2 (germline): SEHNR, FQNEAQ (reference sequence). Trimming removed 7 bases from V and 2 bases from J; junction bases left unmatched: 14. In DNA form, the CDR3 reads TGTGCCAGCACCCACGGGACACAGGGGCGAGCTGGAAACACCATATATTTT. Translation: CASTHGTQGRAGNTIYF.

The rearrangement uses TRBV11-2 and TRBJ1-2, with D unresolved. Germline values: CDR1 SGHAT, CDR2 FQNNGV. The V and J ends lost 0 bases and 1 base respectively, with 6 bases between them. The CDR3 is 14 amino acids. In nucleotides, the CDR3 is TGTGCCAGCAGCTTAGACCAGGTTAACTATGGCTACACCTTC. The encoded protein is CASSLDQVNYGYTF.

This chain connects TRBV6-5 to TRBJ2-7; D is perhaps TRBD1 (5 bases). V shed 0 bases and J shed 3 bases, with 15 bases lying between them. The CDR3 extends over 16 amino acids. The V gene's germline CDR1 is MNHEY and CDR2 SVGAGI. Here the CDR3 reads CASSYSSRAGRYEQYF. The CDR3 DNA reads as TGTGCCAGCAGTTACTCTTCCAGGGCTGGACGCTACGAGCAGTACTTC.

This chain connects TRBV29-1 to TRBJ2-2, with 12 bases matching TRBD2. After removal of 5 bases from V and 0 bases from J, the junction contained 7 bases not matched to a gene. The CDR3 sequence is 17 residues long. Germline loops: CDR1 SQVTM, CDR2 ANQGSEA. The CDR3 sequence is CSVLLTSGRPNTGELFF. The CDR3 DNA sequence: TGCAGCGTTTTGCTTACTAGCGGGAGGCCGAACACCGGGGAGCTGTTTTTT.

This clone was observed a handful of times. The CDR3 DNA reads as TGTGCCAGCAGTGAGGACCGGGACAGCGTCCACGAGCAGTACTTC. Its protein product is CASSEDRDSVHEQYF. The chain has TRBV6-1 and TRBJ2-7; 7 nucleotides align to TRBD1. The CDR3 spans 15 residues. V lost 3 bases and J lost 5; bases outside the gene matches: 10. CDR1 and CDR2 (germline): MNHNS, SASEGT.

CDR3 region: CASSNPGTGRREQYF. CDR3 sequence (DNA): TGTGCCAGCAGTAACCCTGGGACAGGGCGTAGGGAGCAGTACTTC. The J gene is TRBJ2-7, the V gene TRBV6-4; 9 positions match TRBD1. The V segment lost 5 bases and the J segment 7 bases; nucleotides outside the gene matches: 12. The germline V gene has CDR1 MRHNA and CDR2 SNTAGT. This CDR3 is 15 amino acids long.